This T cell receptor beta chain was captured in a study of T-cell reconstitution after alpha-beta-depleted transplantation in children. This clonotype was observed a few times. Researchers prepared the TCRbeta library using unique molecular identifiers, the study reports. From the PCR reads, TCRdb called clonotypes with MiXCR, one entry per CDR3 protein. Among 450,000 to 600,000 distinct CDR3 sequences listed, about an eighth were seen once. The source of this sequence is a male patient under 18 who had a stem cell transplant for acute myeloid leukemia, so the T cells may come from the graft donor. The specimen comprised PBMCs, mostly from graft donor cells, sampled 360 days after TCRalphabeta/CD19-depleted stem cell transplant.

CDR3 nucleotides: TGCGCCAGCAGTCCGGGACTAGCGTGGACCGGGGAGCTGTTTTTT. Translation gives CASSPGLAWTGELFF. The chain is built from TRBV5-1 and TRBJ2-2; TRBD2 matches 10 bases. V was pared by 5 bases and J by 5 bases, with 6 bases of the junction left unmatched. This CDR3 is built from 15 residues. In germline, CDR1 is SGHRS, CDR2 YFSETQ.